The present entry profiles one T cell receptor (beta chain) with its context. Antigen: not known. The study ran its PCR with 60 Vbeta and 13 Jbeta primers. Data came from immunoSEQ multiplex PCR; TCRdb stores just in-frame clones and leaves some out. Here the sample spans around 150,000 clones, around 79% being singletons. Germline V gene lookup returns CDR1 SEHNR and CDR2 FQNEAQ (reference sequence). V lost 1 base and J lost 7, with 5 bases in between. CDR3 length: 13 residues. These data are taken from a study of cytomegalovirus exposure and HLA in healthy donors. The study, taken as a whole, reports: High sensitivity and specificity were reportedly achieved when the classifier diagnosed cytomegalovirus status. In a later analysis, common viral pathogens appeared linked to several of the most significant clusters. A later analysis found most CMV-associated TCR beta chains apparently HLA-restricted.

Sequencing input: PBMCs. This TCR was recovered from a human donor in good health. The chain combines TRBV7-9 with TRBJ1-6; no reliable D call. The CDR3 DNA reads as TGTGCCAGCAGCTTAGAGCACAATTCACCCCTCCACTTT. It yields the protein CASSLEHNSPLHF.